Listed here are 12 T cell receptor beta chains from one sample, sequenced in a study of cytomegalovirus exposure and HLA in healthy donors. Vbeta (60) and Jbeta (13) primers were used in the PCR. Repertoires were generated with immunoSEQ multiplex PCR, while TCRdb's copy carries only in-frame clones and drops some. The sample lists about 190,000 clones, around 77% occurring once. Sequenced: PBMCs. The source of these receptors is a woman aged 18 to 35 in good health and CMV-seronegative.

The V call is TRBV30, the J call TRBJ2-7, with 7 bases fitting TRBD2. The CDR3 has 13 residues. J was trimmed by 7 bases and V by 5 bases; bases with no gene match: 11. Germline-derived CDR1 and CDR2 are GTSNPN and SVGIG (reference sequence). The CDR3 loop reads CAWGAGELGEQYF. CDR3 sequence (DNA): TGTGCCTGGGGGGCGGGAGAATTGGGGGAGCAGTACTTC. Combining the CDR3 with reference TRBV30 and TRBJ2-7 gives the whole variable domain SQTIHQWPATLVQPVGSPLSLECTVEGTSNPNLYWYRQAAGRGLQLLFYSVGIGQISSEVPQNLSASRPQDRQFILSSKKLLLSDSGFYLCAWGAGELGEQYFGPGTRLTVT.

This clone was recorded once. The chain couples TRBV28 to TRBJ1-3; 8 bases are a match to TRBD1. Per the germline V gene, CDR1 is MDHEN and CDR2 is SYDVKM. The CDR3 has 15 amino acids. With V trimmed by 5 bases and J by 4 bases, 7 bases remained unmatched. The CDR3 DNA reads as TGTGCCAGCAGTACGACAGGGGTTGGAGGAAACACCATATATTTT. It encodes CASSTTGVGGNTIYF. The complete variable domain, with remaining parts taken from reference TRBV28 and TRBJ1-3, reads DVKVTQSSRYLVKRTGEKVFLECVQDMDHENMFWYRQDPGLGLRLIYFSYDVKMKEKGDIPEGYSVSREKKERFSLILESASTNQTSMYLCASSTTGVGGNTIYFGEGSWLTVV.

The CDR3 sequence is CASTSRGPYNEQFF. The CDR3 DNA reads as TGTGCCAGCACCTCGAGAGGGCCCTACAATGAGCAGTTCTTC. The rearrangement uses TRBV28 and TRBJ2-1; a weak D match, TRBD2 (5 bases). Per germline, CDR1 MDHEN and CDR2 SYDVKM. This CDR3 region has 14 residues. Trimming pared 7 bases from V and 2 bases from J, leaving 12 bases between.

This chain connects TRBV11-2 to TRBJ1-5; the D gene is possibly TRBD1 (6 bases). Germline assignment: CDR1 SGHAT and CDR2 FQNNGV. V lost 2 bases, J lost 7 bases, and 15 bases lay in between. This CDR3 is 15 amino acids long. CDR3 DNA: TGTGCCAGCAGCTTAAAACCAGGGGTGAACCAGCCCCAGCATTTT. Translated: CASSLKPGVNQPQHF.

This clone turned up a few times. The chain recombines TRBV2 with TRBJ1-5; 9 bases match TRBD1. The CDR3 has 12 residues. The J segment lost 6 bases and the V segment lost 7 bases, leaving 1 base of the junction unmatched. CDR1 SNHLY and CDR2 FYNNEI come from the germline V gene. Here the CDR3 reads CASTDRGQPQHF. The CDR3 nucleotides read TGTGCCAGCACGGACAGGGGTCAGCCCCAGCATTTT.

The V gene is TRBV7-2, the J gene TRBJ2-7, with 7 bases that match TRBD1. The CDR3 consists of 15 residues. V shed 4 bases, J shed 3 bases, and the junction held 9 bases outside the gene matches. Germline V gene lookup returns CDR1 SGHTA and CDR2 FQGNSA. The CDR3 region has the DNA TGTGCCAGCAGCTCCCCTCGACAGGGAGACTACGAGCAGTACTTC. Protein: CASSSPRQGDYEQYF.

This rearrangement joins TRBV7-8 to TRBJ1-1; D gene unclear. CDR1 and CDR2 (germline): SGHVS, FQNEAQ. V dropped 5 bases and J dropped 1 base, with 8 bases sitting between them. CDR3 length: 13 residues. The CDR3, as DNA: TGTGCCAGCAGCACCGGTCAGAACACTGAAGCTTTCTTT. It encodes CASSTGQNTEAFF.

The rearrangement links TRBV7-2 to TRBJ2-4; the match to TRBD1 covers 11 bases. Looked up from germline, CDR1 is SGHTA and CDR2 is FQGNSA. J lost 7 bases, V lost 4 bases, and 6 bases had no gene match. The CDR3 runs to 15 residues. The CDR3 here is CASSSGTGGVNIQYF. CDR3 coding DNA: TGTGCCAGCAGCTCCGGGACAGGGGGAGTCAACATTCAGTACTTC.

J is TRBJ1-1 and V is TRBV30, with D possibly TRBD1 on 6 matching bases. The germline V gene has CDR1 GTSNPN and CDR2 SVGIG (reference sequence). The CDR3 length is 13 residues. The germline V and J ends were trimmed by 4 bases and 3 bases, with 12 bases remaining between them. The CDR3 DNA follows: TGTGCCTGGAACAACAGGGCGGACACTGAAGCTTTCTTT. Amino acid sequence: CAWNNRADTEAFF.

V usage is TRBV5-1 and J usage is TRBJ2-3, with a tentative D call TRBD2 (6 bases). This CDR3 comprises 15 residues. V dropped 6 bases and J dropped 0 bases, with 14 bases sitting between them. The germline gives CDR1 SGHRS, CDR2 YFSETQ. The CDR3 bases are TGCGCCAGCACCTCCGTTGGGGGGAGCACAGATACGCAGTATTTT. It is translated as CASTSVGGSTDTQYF.

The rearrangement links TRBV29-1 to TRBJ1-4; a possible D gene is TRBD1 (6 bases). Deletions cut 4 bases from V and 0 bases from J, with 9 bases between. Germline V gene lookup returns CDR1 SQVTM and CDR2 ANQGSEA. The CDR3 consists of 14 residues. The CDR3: CSVVWTATNEKLFF. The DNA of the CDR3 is TGCAGCGTTGTTTGGACAGCAACTAATGAAAAACTGTTTTTT.

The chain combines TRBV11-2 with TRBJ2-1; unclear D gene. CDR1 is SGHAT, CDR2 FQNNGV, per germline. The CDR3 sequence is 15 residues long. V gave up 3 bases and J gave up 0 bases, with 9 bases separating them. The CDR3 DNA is TGTGCCAGCAGCTTGAATGGCGGCTCCTACAATGAGCAGTTCTTC. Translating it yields CASSLNGGSYNEQFF.